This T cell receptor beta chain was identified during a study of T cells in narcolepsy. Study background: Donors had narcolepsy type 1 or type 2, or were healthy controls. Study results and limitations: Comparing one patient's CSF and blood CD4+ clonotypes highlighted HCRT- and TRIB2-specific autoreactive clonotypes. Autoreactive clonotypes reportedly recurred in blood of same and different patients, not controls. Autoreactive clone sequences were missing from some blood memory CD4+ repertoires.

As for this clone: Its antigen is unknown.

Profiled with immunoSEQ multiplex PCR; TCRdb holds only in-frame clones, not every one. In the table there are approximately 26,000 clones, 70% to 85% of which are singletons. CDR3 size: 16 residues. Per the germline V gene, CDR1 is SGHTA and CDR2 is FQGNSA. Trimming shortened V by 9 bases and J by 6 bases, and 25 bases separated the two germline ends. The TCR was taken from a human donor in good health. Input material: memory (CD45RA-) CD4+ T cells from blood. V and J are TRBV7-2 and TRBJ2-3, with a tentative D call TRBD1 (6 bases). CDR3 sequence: CASRSGAGVEFDTQYF. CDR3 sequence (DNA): TGTGCCAGTCGAAGTGGGGCAGGGGTTGAGTTTGATACGCAGTATTTT.